Listed here are 16 T cell receptor beta chains from one sample, sequenced in a study of T cell repertoires in cytomegalovirus infection. MiXCR, run by TCRdb on the reads, gives a single entry per CDR3 protein. The table lists more than 400,000 distinct CDR3 sequences, about a quarter of them singletons, with 13% in the top ten. The specimen sequenced was PBMCs. Receptor source: a human donor in good health (CMV status not recorded). Some clones in this sample may be carry-over from other donors' samples.

This chain connects TRBV4-3 to TRBJ2-7; 7 bases fit TRBD2. Germline values: CDR1 LGHNA, CDR2 YSLEER. V shed 1 base and J 3 bases; nucleotides not matched to a gene: 6. The CDR3 loop spans 15 amino acids. The CDR3 reads CASSQVKGLCYEQYV. In nucleotides, the CDR3 is TGCGCCAGCAGCCAAGTGAAGGGACTATGCTACGAGCAGTACGTC.

The chain employs TRBV4-3 and TRBJ2-7; 10 nucleotides align to TRBD1. The germline V gene encodes CDR1 LGHNA and CDR2 YSLEER. The J segment lost 4 bases and the V segment lost 0 bases, leaving 6 bases of the junction unmatched. The CDR3 totals 16 residues. CDR3 amino acids: CASSQEVRQGAYEQYF. The CDR3 coding sequence is TGCGCCAGCAGCCAAGAGGTGCGACAGGGGGCTTACGAGCAGTACTTC.

This chain uses TRBV11-3 with TRBJ2-3, with 9 bases lining up with TRBD2. The CDR3 extends over 16 amino acids. Germline V CDR1 and CDR2: SGHNT, YENEEA. J gave up 2 bases and V 2 bases, and 5 bases lay outside the gene matches. In DNA, the CDR3 is TGTGCCAGCAGCTTATACGCGGGAGGGCCCACAGATACGCAGTATTTT. Amino acid sequence: CASSLYAGGPTDTQYF.

This clonotype turned up a few times. The chain has TRBV28 and TRBJ1-4, with D perhaps matching TRBD1 (6 bases). The CDR3 length is 14 residues. The V end was cut by 8 bases, the J end by 3 bases, with 13 bases between. In germline, CDR1 is MDHEN, CDR2 SYDVKM. The CDR3 sequence is CASQQGSPNEKLFF. For the CDR3, the DNA is TGTGCCAGCCAACAGGGTAGCCCTAATGAAAAACTGTTTTTT.

The rearrangement links TRBV24-1 to TRBJ1-2, with 8 bases aligning to TRBD1. The CDR3 spans 14 residues. Germline CDR1 and CDR2: KGHDR and SFDVKD. Trimming took 3 bases from V and 7 from J; bases not matched to a gene: 6. The DNA for the CDR3 is TGTGCCACCAGTGATACCGACAGGGGTCGTGGCTACACCTTC. This encodes CATSDTDRGRGYTF.

This clonotype was counted only a few times. This chain links TRBV3-1 with TRBJ2-5; D is possibly TRBD2 (6 bases). Germline CDR1 LGHDT, CDR2 YNNKEL (reference sequence). Trimming removed 0 bases from V and 5 bases from J, with 13 bases in between. The length of the CDR3 is 15 residues. The CDR3 nucleotides are TGTGCCAGCAGCCAAGATGACGGGAGCGGTGAGACCCAGTACTTC. Residues: CASSQDDGSGETQYF.

This chain joins TRBV7-9 and TRBJ1-4; 8 bases line up with TRBD1. CDR1 SEHNR and CDR2 FQNEAQ come from the germline V gene (reference sequence). The CDR3 has 14 residues. After removal of 6 bases from V and 4 bases from J, the junction contained 4 bases not matched to a gene. CDR3 nucleotides: TGTGCCAGCAGATGGGACAGGAGTAATGAAAAACTGTTTTTT. Translated: CASRWDRSNEKLFF.

This chain uses TRBV6-6 with TRBJ2-2; tentative D call: TRBD1 (6 bases). Trimming removed 9 bases from V and 3 bases from J, with 14 bases in between. This CDR3 has 14 amino acids. Germline lookup yields CDR1 MNHNY and CDR2 SVGAGI (reference sequence). CDR3 nucleotides: TGTGCCAGTCGGACAGAGGAGTACACCGGGGAGCTGTTTTTT. Translated: CASRTEEYTGELFF.

The chain joins TRBV11-3 to TRBJ2-3; D is unresolved. Germline V lookup: CDR1 SGHNT, CDR2 YENEEA. CDR3 length equals 13 residues. Trimming took off 7 bases at V and 2 bases at J, with 10 bases between the two ends. The CDR3 DNA reads as TGTGCCAGCACCGAGGACCTCACAGATACGCAGTATTTT. Encoded protein: CASTEDLTDTQYF.

There are many counts of this clonotype. The chain carries TRBV7-6 and TRBJ1-2; 7 nucleotides match TRBD1. Germline V CDR1 and CDR2: SGHVS, FNYEAQ. CDR3 length: 20 residues. Trimming cost V 5 bases and J 4 bases; bases outside gene matches: 25. For the CDR3, the DNA is TGTGCCAGCAGCGTAATAGGGACAGACTGGCCTCACCACCCGGGCTATGGCTACACCTTC. It codes for CASSVIGTDWPHHPGYGYTF.

The CDR3 DNA reads TGTGCCAGCAGCTTAATTGGCGGGCCCACCGGGGAGCTGTTTTTT. Translation gives CASSLIGGPTGELFF. V gene TRBV7-2 combines with J gene TRBJ2-2, with TRBD2 as a possible D gene (5 bases). The CDR3 sequence is 15 residues long. Germline V gene data show CDR1 as SGHTA and CDR2 as FQGNSA. Trimming cost V 2 bases and J 4 bases, with 11 bases left between them.

V usage is TRBV19 and J usage is TRBJ1-5; D uncertain. Trimming removed 7 bases from V and 0 bases from J, with 13 bases in between. Per the germline V gene, CDR1 is LNHDA and CDR2 is SQIVND (reference sequence). CDR3 length equals 15 residues. The CDR3 here is CASTKDGYSNQPQHF. CDR3 coding DNA: TGTGCCAGTACTAAAGATGGATATAGCAATCAGCCCCAGCATTTT.

This sequence joins TRBV7-3 and TRBJ2-7, with 8 bases that match TRBD2. Germline CDR1 is SGHTA and CDR2 is FQGTGA. V shed 2 bases, J shed 3 bases, and the junction held 6 bases outside the gene matches. This CDR3 is built from 15 residues. CDR3 loop: CASSLVLAESYEQYF. The DNA of the CDR3 is TGTGCCAGCAGCTTAGTACTAGCGGAAAGCTACGAGCAGTACTTC. The full variable domain, rest sourced from reference TRBV7-3 and TRBJ2-7, is GAGVSQTPSNKVTEKGKYVELRCDPISGHTALYWYRQSLGQGPEFLIYFQGTGAADDSGLPNDRFFAVRPEGSVSTLKIQRTERGDSAVYLCASSLVLAESYEQYFGPGTRLTVT.

This clonotype was detected ten times or more. J is TRBJ2-5 and V is TRBV6-2 or TRBV6-3; 7 nucleotides agree with TRBD1. The CDR3 extends over 13 amino acids. Germline V gives CDR1 MNHEY, CDR2 SVGEGT. V was clipped by 4 bases and J by 5 bases; unmatched bases: 4. The CDR3 DNA reads TGTGCCAGCAGTTTGGGACAGAGGGAGACCCAGTACTTC. It encodes CASSLGQRETQYF.

This clonotype has more than one count but fewer than ten. The V and J genes are TRBV4-1 and TRBJ1-6, with D perhaps matching TRBD1 (6 bases). The CDR3 is 15 amino acids. The germline CDR1 and CDR2 sequences are MGHRA and YSYEKL. V lost 0 bases and J lost 14, with 17 bases in between. The CDR3 nucleotides are TGCGCCAGCAGCCAAGATGGACAGCCGCCGATCACCCTCCACTTT. Its translation is CASSQDGQPPITLHF.

The chain links TRBV7-2 to TRBJ1-2, with unresolved D. Germline loops: CDR1 SGHTA, CDR2 FQGNSA. The CDR3 has 12 amino acids. Trimming removed 4 bases from V and 6 bases from J, with 9 bases in between. Written as DNA, the CDR3 is TGTGCCAGCAGCTACCTTCGGCATGGCTACACCTTC. It yields the protein CASSYLRHGYTF. The whole variable domain, remainder taken from reference TRBV7-2 and TRBJ1-2, is GAGVSQSPSNKVTEKGKDVELRCDPISGHTALYWYRQSLGQGLEFLIYFQGNSAPDKSGLPSDRFSAERTGGSVSTLTIQRTQQEDSAVYLCASSYLRHGYTFGSGTRLTVV.